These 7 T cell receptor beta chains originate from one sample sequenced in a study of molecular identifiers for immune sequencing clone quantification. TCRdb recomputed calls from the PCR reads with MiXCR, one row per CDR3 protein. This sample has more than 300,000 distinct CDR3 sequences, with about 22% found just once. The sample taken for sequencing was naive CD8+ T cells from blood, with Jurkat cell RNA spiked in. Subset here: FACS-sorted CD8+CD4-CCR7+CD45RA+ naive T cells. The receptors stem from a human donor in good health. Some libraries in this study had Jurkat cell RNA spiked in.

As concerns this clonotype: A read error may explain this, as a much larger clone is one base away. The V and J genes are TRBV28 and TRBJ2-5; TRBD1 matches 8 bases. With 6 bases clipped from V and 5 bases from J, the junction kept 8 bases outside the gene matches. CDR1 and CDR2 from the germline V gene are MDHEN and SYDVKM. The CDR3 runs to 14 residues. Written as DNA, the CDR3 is TGTGCCAGCAGACAGGGGGAAGGCTTGGAGACCCAGTACTTC. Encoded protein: CASRQGEGLETQYF.

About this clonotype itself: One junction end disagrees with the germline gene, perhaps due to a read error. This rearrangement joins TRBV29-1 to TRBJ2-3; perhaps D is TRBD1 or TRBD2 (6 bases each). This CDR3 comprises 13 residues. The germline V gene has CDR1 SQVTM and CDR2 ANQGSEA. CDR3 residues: CSVLGGSTNTQYF. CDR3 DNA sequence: TGCAGCGTTCTAGGGGGGAGCACAAATACGCAGTATTTT.

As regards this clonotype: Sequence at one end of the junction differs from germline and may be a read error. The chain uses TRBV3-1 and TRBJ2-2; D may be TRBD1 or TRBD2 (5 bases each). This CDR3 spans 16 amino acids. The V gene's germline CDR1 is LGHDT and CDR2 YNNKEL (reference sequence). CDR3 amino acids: CAGSQISQGPTGELFF. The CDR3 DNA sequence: TGTGCCGGCAGCCAGATATCGCAGGGACCCACCGGGGAGCTGTTTTTT.

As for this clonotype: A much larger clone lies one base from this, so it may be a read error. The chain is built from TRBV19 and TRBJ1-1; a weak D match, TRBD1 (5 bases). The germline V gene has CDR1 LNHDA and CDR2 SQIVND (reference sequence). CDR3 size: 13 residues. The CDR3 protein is CACSLLRGPEAFF. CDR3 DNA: TGTGCCTGTAGTCTCCTCCGGGGCCCCGAAGCTTTCTTT.

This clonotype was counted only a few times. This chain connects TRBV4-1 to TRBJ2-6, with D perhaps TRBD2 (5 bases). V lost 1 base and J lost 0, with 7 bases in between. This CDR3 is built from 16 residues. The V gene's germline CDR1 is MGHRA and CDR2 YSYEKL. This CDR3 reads CASSQGRVSGANVLTF. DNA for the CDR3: TGCGCCAGCAGCCAAGGGCGGGTCTCTGGGGCCAACGTCCTGACTTTC.

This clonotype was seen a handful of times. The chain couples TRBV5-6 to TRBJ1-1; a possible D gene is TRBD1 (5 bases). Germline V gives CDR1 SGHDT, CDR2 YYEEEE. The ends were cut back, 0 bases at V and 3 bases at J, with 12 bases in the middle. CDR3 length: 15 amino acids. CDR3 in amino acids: CASSLVRRAHTEAFF. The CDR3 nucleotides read TGTGCCAGCAGCTTGGTTCGCAGGGCCCACACTGAAGCTTTCTTT.

CDR3 in amino acids: CSVVGAQYEQYF. As DNA, the CDR3 is TGCAGCGTTGTGGGGGCGCAGTACGAGCAGTACTTC. The chain carries TRBV29-1 and TRBJ2-7, with D perhaps matching TRBD1 (6 bases). V was cut by 4 bases and J by 4 bases, with 11 bases left in between. The germline CDR1 and CDR2 sequences are SQVTM and ANQGSEA. This CDR3 comprises 12 residues.